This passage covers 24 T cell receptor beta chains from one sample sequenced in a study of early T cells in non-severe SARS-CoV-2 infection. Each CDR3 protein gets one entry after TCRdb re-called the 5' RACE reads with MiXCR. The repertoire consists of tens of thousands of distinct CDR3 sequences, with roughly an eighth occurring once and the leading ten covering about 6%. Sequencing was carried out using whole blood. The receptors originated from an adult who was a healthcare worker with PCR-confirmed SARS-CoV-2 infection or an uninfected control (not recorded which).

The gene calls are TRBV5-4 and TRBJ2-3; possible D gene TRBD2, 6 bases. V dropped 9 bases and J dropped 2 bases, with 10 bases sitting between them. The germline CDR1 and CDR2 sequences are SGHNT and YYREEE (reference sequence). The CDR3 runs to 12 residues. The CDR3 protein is CATGTSTDTQYF. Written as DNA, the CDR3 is TGTGCCACGGGGACTTCCACAGATACGCAGTATTTT. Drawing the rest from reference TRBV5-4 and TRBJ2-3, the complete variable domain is ETGVTQSPTHLIKTRGQQVTLRCSSQSGHNTVSWYQQALGQGPQFIFQYYREEENGRGNFPPRFSGLQFPNYSSELNVNALELDDSALYLCATGTSTDTQYFGPGTRLTVL.

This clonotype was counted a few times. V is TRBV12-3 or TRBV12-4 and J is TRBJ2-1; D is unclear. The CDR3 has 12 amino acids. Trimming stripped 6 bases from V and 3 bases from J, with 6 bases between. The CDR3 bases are TGTGCCAGCAGAACAAGCTACAATGAGCAGTTCTTC. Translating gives CASRTSYNEQFF.

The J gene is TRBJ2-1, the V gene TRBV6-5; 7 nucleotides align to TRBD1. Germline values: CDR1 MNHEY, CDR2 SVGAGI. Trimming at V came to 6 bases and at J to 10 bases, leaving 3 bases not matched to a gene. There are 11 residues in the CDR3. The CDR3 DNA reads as TGTGCCAGCAGACAGGGGAGAGAGCAGTTCTTC. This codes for CASRQGREQFF.

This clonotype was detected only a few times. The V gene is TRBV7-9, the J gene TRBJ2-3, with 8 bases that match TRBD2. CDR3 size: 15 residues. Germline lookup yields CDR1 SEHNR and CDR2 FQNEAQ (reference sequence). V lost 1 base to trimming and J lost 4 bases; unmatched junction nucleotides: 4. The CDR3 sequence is CASSLERERSDTQYF. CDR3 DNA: TGTGCCAGCAGCTTAGAGCGGGAGAGGTCAGATACGCAGTATTTT.

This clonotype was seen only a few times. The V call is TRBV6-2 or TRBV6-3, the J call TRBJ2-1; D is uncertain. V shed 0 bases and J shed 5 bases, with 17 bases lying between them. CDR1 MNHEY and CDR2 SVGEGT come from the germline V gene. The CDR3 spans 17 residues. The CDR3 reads CASSYSISRTINNEQFF. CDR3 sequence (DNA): TGTGCCAGCAGTTACTCGATAAGCCGGACCATCAACAATGAGCAGTTCTTC.

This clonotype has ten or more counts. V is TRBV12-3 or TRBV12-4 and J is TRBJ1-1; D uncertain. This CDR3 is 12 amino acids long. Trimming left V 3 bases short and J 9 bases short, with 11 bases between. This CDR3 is CASSFLGPQAFF. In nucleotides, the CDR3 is TGTGCCAGCAGTTTTTTGGGCCCTCAAGCTTTCTTT.

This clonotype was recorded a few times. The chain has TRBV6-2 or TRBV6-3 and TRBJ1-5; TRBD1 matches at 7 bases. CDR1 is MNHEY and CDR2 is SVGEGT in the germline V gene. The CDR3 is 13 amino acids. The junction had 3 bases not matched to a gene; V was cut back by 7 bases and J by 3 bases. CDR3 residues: CASTTGDNQPQHF. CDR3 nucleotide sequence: TGTGCCAGCACAACAGGGGACAATCAGCCCCAGCATTTT.

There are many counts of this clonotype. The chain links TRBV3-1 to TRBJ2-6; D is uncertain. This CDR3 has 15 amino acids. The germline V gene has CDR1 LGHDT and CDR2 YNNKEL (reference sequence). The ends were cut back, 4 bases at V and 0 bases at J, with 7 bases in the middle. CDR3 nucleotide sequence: TGTGCCAGCAGCCTCCTGATCTCTGGGGCCAACGTCCTGACTTTC. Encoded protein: CASSLLISGANVLTF. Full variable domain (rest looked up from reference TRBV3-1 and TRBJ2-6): DTAVSQTPKYLVTQMGNDKSIKCEQNLGHDTMYWYKQDSKKFLKIMFSYNNKELIINETVPNRFSPKSPDKAHLNLHINSLELGDSAVYFCASSLLISGANVLTFGAGSRLTVL.

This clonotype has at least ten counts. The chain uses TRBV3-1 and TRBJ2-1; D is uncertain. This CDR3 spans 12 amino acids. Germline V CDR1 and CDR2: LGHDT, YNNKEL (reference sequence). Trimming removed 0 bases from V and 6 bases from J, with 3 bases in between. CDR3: CASSQEGNEQFF. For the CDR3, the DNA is TGTGCCAGCAGCCAAGAAGGCAATGAGCAGTTCTTC.

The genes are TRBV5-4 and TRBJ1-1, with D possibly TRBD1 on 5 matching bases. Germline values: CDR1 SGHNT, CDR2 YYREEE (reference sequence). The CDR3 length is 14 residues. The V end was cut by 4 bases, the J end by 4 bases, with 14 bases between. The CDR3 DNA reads TGTGCCAGCAGCGCCGGACAAACGGGCACTGAAGCTTTCTTT. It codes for CASSAGQTGTEAFF.

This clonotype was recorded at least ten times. The CDR3 sequence is CASILGGSSYNEQFF. The CDR3, as DNA: TGTGCCAGCATCCTGGGGGGGAGCTCCTACAATGAGCAGTTCTTC. The chain couples TRBV12-3 or TRBV12-4 to TRBJ2-1; 7 bases line up with TRBD2. This CDR3 is built from 15 residues. Trimming took 7 bases from V and 0 from J; bases not matched to a gene: 6.

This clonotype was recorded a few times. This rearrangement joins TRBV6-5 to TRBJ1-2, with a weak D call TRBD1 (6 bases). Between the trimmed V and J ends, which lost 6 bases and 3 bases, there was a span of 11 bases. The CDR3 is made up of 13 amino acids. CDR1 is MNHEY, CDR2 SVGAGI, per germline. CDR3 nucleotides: TGTGCCAGCAGAGAACAGGGATACTATGGCTACACCTTC. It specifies CASREQGYYGYTF.

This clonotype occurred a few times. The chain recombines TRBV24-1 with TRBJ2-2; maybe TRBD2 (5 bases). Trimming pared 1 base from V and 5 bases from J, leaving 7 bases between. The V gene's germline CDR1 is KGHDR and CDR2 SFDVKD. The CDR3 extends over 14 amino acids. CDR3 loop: CATSDLSGTGELFF. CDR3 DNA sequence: TGTGCCACCAGTGATTTATCGGGGACCGGGGAGCTGTTTTTT.

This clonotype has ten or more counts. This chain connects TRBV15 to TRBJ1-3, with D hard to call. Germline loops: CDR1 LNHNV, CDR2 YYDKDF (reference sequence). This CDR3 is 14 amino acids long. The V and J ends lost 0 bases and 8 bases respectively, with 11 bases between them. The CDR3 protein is CATSREEKGYTIYF. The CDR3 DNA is TGTGCCACCAGCAGAGAGGAAAAGGGATACACCATATATTTT. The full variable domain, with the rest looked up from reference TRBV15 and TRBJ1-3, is DAMVIQNPRYQVTQFGKPVTLSCSQTLNHNVMYWYQQKSSQAPKLLFHYYDKDFNNEADTPDNFQSRRPNTSFCFLDIRSPGLGDTAMYLCATSREEKGYTIYFGEGSWLTVV.

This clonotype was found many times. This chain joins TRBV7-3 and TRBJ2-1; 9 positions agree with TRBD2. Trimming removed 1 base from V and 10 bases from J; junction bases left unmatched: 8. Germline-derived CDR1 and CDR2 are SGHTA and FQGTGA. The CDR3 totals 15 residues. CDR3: CASSLKTSGLMEQFF. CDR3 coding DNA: TGTGCCAGCAGCTTAAAAACTAGCGGGTTGATGGAGCAGTTCTTC.

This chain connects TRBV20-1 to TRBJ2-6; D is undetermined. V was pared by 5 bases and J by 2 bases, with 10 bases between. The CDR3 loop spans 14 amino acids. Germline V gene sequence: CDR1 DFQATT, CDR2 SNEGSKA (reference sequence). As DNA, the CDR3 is TGCAGTGCTGGGAATGGCCCTGGGGCCAACGTCCTGACTTTC. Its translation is CSAGNGPGANVLTF.

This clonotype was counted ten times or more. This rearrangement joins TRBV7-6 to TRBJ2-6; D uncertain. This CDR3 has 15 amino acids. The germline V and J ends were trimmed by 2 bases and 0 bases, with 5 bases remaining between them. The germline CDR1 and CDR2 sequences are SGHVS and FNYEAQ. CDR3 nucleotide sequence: TGTGCCAGCAGCTTACAGGTCTCTGGGGCCAACGTCCTGACTTTC. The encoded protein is CASSLQVSGANVLTF.

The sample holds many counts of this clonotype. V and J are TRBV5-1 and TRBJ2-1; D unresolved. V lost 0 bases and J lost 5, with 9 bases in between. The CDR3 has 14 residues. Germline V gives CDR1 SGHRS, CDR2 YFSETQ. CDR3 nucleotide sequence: TGCGCCAGCAGCTTGGTATTCCTCGACAATGAGCAGTTCTTC. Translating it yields CASSLVFLDNEQFF.

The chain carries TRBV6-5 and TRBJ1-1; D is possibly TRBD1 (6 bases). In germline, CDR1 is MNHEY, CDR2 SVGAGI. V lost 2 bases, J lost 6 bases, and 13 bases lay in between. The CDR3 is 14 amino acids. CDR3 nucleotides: TGTGCCAGCAGTTACACGACCGACAGGCCTGAAGCTTTCTTT. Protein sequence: CASSYTTDRPEAFF.

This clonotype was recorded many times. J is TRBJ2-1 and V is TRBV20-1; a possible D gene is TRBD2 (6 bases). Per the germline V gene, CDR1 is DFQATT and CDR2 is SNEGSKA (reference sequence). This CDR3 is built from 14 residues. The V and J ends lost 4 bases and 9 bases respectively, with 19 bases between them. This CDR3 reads CSATTLGGSGEQFF. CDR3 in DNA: TGCAGTGCTACGACTCTTGGAGGGTCCGGTGAGCAGTTCTTC.

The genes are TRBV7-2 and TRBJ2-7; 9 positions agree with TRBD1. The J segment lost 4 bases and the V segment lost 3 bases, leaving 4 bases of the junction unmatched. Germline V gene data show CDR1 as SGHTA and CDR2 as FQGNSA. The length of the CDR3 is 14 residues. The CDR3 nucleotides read TGTGCCAGCAGCTTCCTAGGACAGGGGTACGAGCAGTACTTC. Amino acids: CASSFLGQGYEQYF.

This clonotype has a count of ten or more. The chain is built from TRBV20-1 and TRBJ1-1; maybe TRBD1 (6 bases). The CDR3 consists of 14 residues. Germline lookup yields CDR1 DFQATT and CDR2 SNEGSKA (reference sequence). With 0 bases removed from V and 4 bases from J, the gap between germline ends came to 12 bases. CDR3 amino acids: CSARDRQDLTEAFF. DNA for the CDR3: TGCAGTGCTAGAGATAGACAGGACCTCACTGAAGCTTTCTTT.

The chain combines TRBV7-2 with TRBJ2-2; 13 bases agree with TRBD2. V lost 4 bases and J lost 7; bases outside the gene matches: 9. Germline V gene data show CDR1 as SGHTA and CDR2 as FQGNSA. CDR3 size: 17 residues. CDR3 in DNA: TGTGCCAGCAGCTCCCCAACTAGCGGGAGGGCCATCGGGGAGCTGTTTTTT. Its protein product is CASSSPTSGRAIGELFF.

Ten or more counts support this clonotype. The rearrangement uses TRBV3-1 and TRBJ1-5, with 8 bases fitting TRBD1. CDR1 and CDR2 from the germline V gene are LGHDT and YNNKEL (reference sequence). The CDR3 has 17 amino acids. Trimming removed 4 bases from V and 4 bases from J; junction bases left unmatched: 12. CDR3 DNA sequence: TGTGCCAGCAGCCCCCAACGGACAGGGAATAAGAATCAGCCCCAGCATTTT. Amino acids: CASSPQRTGNKNQPQHF.